These 17 T cell receptor beta chains were sequenced from one sample in a study of graft-versus-host responses after intestinal transplantation. No antigens are known for them. The assay was immunoSEQ multiplex PCR, and TCRdb's table has in-frame clones only and misses some. The table includes some 95,000 clones, more than 85% detected once. The sequencing here drew on unstimulated CD8+ T cells sorted from spleen or lymph node cells, taken before intestinal transplant. The receptor source for this set is a human donor who received an intestinal transplant.

The chain links TRBV19 to TRBJ2-1; 10 bases map to TRBD2. Per the germline V gene, CDR1 is LNHDA and CDR2 is SQIVND (reference sequence). V lost 2 bases and J lost 7; bases outside the gene matches: 8. The CDR3 has 16 amino acids. This CDR3 is CASSITSGTSGNEQFF. Here the CDR3 DNA reads TGTGCCAGTAGTATAACTAGCGGGACGAGTGGTAATGAGCAGTTCTTC.

The chain combines TRBV30 with TRBJ2-7, with D possibly matching TRBD1 (5 bases). Trimming took off 0 bases at V and 7 bases at J, with 13 bases between the two ends. Germline CDR1 is GTSNPN and CDR2 is SVGIG (reference sequence). There are 13 residues in the CDR3. The CDR3 DNA is TGTGCCTGGAGTGTGTTCGGGTCAGGGGAGCAGTACTTC. Translating it yields CAWSVFGSGEQYF.

V gene TRBV10-1 combines with J gene TRBJ2-4; tentatively, D is TRBD2 (5 bases). Trimming took 6 bases from V and 8 from J, leaving 17 bases between them. Germline assignment: CDR1 WNHNN and CDR2 SYGVQD (reference sequence). CDR3 length equals 14 residues. The CDR3 coding sequence is TGCGCCAGCAGCACCGATGCCTCCGGGGACATTCAGTACTTC. This encodes CASSTDASGDIQYF.

V and J are TRBV11-2 and TRBJ2-1; weak D call: TRBD2 (6 bases). The CDR3 extends over 13 amino acids. Per germline, CDR1 SGHAT and CDR2 FQNNGV. V lost 5 bases to trimming and J lost 8 bases, with 13 bases between them. Here the CDR3 reads CASSRRTIDEQFF. The DNA for the CDR3 is TGTGCCAGCAGCAGGCGGACTATTGATGAGCAGTTCTTC. The full variable domain, rest sourced from reference TRBV11-2 and TRBJ2-1, is EAGVAQSPRYKIIEKRQSVAFWCNPISGHATLYWYQQILGQGPKLLIQFQNNGVVDDSQLPKDRFSAERLKGVDSTLKIQPAKLEDSAVYLCASSRRTIDEQFFGPGTRLTVL.

The chain is built from TRBV5-1 and TRBJ2-2; TRBD2 matches 11 bases. V gave up 1 base and J gave up 6 bases; unmatched junction bases: 2. Germline V CDR1 and CDR2: SGHRS, YFSETQ. This CDR3 is 15 amino acids long. CDR3 loop: CASSLTLAGAGELFF. The CDR3, as DNA: TGCGCCAGCAGCTTGACACTAGCGGGGGCCGGGGAGCTGTTTTTT.

This chain joins TRBV11-2 and TRBJ2-5; D is unclear. V was cut by 1 base and J by 5 bases, with 5 bases left in between. Per the germline V gene, CDR1 is SGHAT and CDR2 is FQNNGV. The CDR3 has 12 residues. The CDR3 here is CASSLVPETQYF. For the CDR3, the DNA is TGTGCCAGCAGCTTAGTTCCGGAGACCCAGTACTTC.

The chain links TRBV27 to TRBJ2-7, with TRBD2 identical over 14 bases. The ends lost 5 bases at V and 6 bases at J; junction bases unmatched: 6. CDR1 and CDR2 from the germline V gene are MNHEY and SMNVEV (reference sequence). The CDR3 is 15 residues long. CDR3 region: CASSAGTSGRGEQYF. The CDR3 DNA reads TGTGCCAGCAGTGCCGGGACTAGCGGGAGAGGCGAGCAGTACTTC.

The count of this clone is one. The rearrangement links TRBV2 to TRBJ2-5, with 9 bases fitting TRBD2. CDR3 size: 15 residues. V dropped 5 bases and J dropped 1; count of bases not matched to a gene: 5. Germline CDR1 reads SNHLY; CDR2 reads FYNNEI. In DNA, the CDR3 is TGTGCCAGCAGTTCGGTAGCGGGGGTCCAAGAGACCCAGTACTTC. It encodes CASSSVAGVQETQYF. Based on the CDR3 plus reference TRBV2 and TRBJ2-5, the full variable domain is EPEVTQTPSHQVTQMGQEVILRCVPISNHLYFYWYRQILGQKVEFLVSFYNNEISEKSEIFDDQFSVERPDGSNFTLKIRSTKLEDSAMYFCASSSVAGVQETQYFGPGTRLLVL.

This chain connects TRBV5-8 to TRBJ2-4; a weak D match, TRBD2 (5 bases). V dropped 0 bases and J dropped 8 bases, with 15 bases sitting between them. This CDR3 comprises 15 residues. Germline-derived CDR1 and CDR2 are SGHTS and YDEGEE. CDR3 in amino acids: CASSLEPGGAYIQYF. The CDR3 coding sequence is TGTGCCAGCAGCTTGGAGCCAGGAGGTGCGTACATTCAGTACTTC. The full variable domain, completed using reference TRBV5-8 and TRBJ2-4, is EAGVTQSPTHLIKTRGQQATLRCSPISGHTSVYWYQQALGLGLQFLLWYDEGEERNRGNFPPRFSGRQFPNYSSELNVNALELEDSALYLCASSLEPGGAYIQYFGAGTRLSVL.

V and J are TRBV6-5 and TRBJ2-7; TRBD1 matches 8 bases. Germline V gene sequence: CDR1 MNHEY, CDR2 SVGAGI. With 5 bases clipped from V and 4 bases from J, the junction kept 4 bases outside the gene matches. The CDR3 is made up of 13 amino acids. Written as DNA, the CDR3 is TGTGCCAGCAGTGGGGACAGGTCGTACGAGCAGTACTTC. It codes for CASSGDRSYEQYF.

The chain joins TRBV7-9 to TRBJ2-5; D is perhaps TRBD2 (5 bases). TRBJ2-7 matches the DNA end more closely, so the J call is doubtful. This CDR3 has 14 amino acids. Per the germline V gene, CDR1 is SEHNR and CDR2 is FQNEAQ (reference sequence). The CDR3 sequence: CASSSPRTVLEQYF. The CDR3 coding sequence is TGTGCCAGCAGCTCCCCTCGGACTGTTCTCGAGCAGTACTTC.

This clone was seen a few times. The V call is TRBV6-5, the J call TRBJ2-7; TRBD2 matches at 12 bases. The CDR3 extends over 15 amino acids. J was trimmed by 4 bases and V by 0 bases; bases with no gene match: 1. Germline loops: CDR1 MNHEY, CDR2 SVGAGI. CDR3 region: CASSYSTSGGYEQYF. As DNA, the CDR3 is TGTGCCAGCAGTTACTCGACTAGCGGGGGTTACGAGCAGTACTTC.

The V call is TRBV27, the J call TRBJ1-1, with a weak D call TRBD1 (6 bases). Germline assignment: CDR1 MNHEY and CDR2 SMNVEV (reference sequence). The CDR3 spans 12 residues. Trimming took 2 bases from V and 7 from J, leaving 8 bases between them. The CDR3 reads CASSLTGNEAFF. CDR3 DNA sequence: TGTGCCAGCAGTTTAACAGGGAATGAAGCTTTCTTT.

The chain combines TRBV10-2 with TRBJ2-2; D ambiguous. The V and J ends lost 7 bases and 1 base respectively, with 4 bases between them. Germline values: CDR1 WSHSY, CDR2 SAAADI. The CDR3 sequence is 12 residues long. For the CDR3, the DNA is TGCGCCAGCACCTGGAACACCGGGGAGCTGTTTTTT. It encodes CASTWNTGELFF.

This chain joins TRBV6-5 and TRBJ2-7, with 10 bases matching TRBD1. Germline trimming cut 2 bases from V and 0 bases from J; bases unmatched to any gene: 1. CDR1 and CDR2 (germline): MNHEY, SVGAGI. This CDR3 has 15 residues. As DNA, the CDR3 is TGTGCCAGCAGTTACGGGACAGGGGTCTCCTACGAGCAGTACTTC. It specifies CASSYGTGVSYEQYF.

The V call is TRBV5-1, the J call TRBJ2-5, with 10 bases matching TRBD2. The end of the DNA is better explained by TRBJ2-7, so the J call may be wrong. The CDR3 length is 15 residues. Germline CDR1 SGHRS, CDR2 YFSETQ. Here the CDR3 DNA reads TGCGCCAGCAGCTTGAGGGCTAGCGGGAGTTCCGAGCAGTACTTC. Translated, it gives CASSLRASGSSEQYF.

This rearrangement joins TRBV10-3 to TRBJ2-7, with D unresolved. The germline CDR1 and CDR2 sequences are ENHRY and SYGVKD. V lost 2 bases and J 6 bases, leaving 5 bases between the germline ends. This CDR3 contains 11 residues. CDR3 DNA: TGTGCCATCAGTGAGATGGCCGAGCAGTACTTC. Its protein is CAISEMAEQYF.